Following are 13 T cell receptor beta chains from one sample sequenced in a study of metastatic and nonmetastatic thyroid tumors. With MiXCR, TCRdb called clones anew from the PCR reads. The sample shows tens of thousands of clones, more than 20% of them seen only once. All patients were treatment-naive before thyroid surgery. Sample: blood. These receptors were taken from a male donor with papillary thyroid cancer or a benign thyroid nodule (not recorded which). Some clones in this sample may be carry-over from other donors' samples.

V is TRBV6-5 and J is TRBJ1-1, with 7 nucleotides matching TRBD1. CDR3 length: 15 amino acids. CDR1 is MNHEY, CDR2 SVGAGI, per germline. The V segment lost 2 bases and the J segment 6 bases; nucleotides outside the gene matches: 9. DNA of the CDR3: TGTGCCAGCAGTTACAGGAGGGGGCTAAGGTCTGAAGCTTTCTTT. Translated: CASSYRRGLRSEAFF.

This clone is medium-sized (0.01 to 0.1%) by share. V gene TRBV6-1 combines with J gene TRBJ2-3, with no clear D. Germline CDR1 and CDR2: MNHNS and SASEGT. This CDR3 spans 15 amino acids. With 0 bases removed from V and 2 bases from J, the gap between germline ends came to 9 bases. CDR3 region: CASSEASDSTDTQYF. CDR3 in DNA: TGTGCCAGCAGTGAAGCATCCGACTCCACAGATACGCAGTATTTT.

The gene calls are TRBV4-1 and TRBJ2-1; D not certain. The CDR3 sequence is 16 residues long. The germline CDR1 and CDR2 sequences are MGHRA and YSYEKL. Trimming pared 0 bases from V and 0 bases from J, leaving 9 bases between. CDR3 bases: TGCGCCAGCAGCCAAGAGGTTACCAGCTCCTACAATGAGCAGTTCTTC. This gives the protein CASSQEVTSSYNEQFF.

This clone occurred many times. The chain carries TRBV12-3 or TRBV12-4 and TRBJ2-3; TRBD2 agrees at 14 bases. V shed 6 bases and J 6 bases; nucleotides not matched to a gene: 2. This CDR3 spans 14 amino acids. DNA of the CDR3: TGTGCCAGCAGGGGACTAGCGGGAGTTGATACGCAGTATTTT. The encoded protein is CASRGLAGVDTQYF.

This clone was recorded at least ten times. This rearrangement joins TRBV3-1 to TRBJ2-7, with D possibly being TRBD2 (6 bases). The V gene lost 4 bases and the J gene lost 1 base, with 26 bases spanning the gap. Germline lookup yields CDR1 LGHDT and CDR2 YNNKEL (reference sequence). CDR3 size: 19 residues. CDR3 coding DNA: TGTGCCAGCAGCCGAAGATTAGGGGTCGGAGTGGGACTTTCCTACGAGCAGTACTTC. Translated, it gives CASSRRLGVGVGLSYEQYF.

This clone was recorded at least ten times. The rearrangement joins TRBV10-3 to TRBJ2-1; D remains ambiguous. V was trimmed by 4 bases and J by 5 bases, leaving 9 bases between them. The CDR3 is 13 residues long. From germline, CDR1 is ENHRY and CDR2 SYGVKD. The CDR3: CAISGGPNNEQFF. CDR3 nucleotide sequence: TGTGCCATCAGTGGTGGACCTAACAATGAGCAGTTCTTC.

The sample holds many counts of this clone. V and J are TRBV7-9 and TRBJ2-1; no definite D call. CDR1 and CDR2 (germline): SEHNR, FQNEAQ (reference sequence). The CDR3 totals 12 residues. Trimming left V 3 bases short and J 6 bases short, with 6 bases between. The CDR3: CASSFAVNEQFF. DNA for the CDR3: TGTGCCAGCAGCTTCGCCGTCAATGAGCAGTTCTTC.

This clone was observed many times. V usage is TRBV6-1 and J usage is TRBJ2-1, with TRBD2 identical over 7 bases. Germline CDR1 MNHNS, CDR2 SASEGT. Germline trimming cut 11 bases from V and 8 bases from J; bases unmatched to any gene: 12. CDR3 length: 13 residues. CDR3 amino acids: CAVKRAGVDEQFF. CDR3 in DNA: TGTGCCGTAAAACGGGCGGGAGTCGATGAGCAGTTCTTC.

CDR3 sequence: CSGKRDSYSYGYTF. The CDR3 DNA sequence: TGCAGTGGCAAGCGGGACAGCTACTCCTATGGCTACACCTTC. The chain employs TRBV20-1 and TRBJ1-2; 7 nucleotides match TRBD1. CDR3 length: 14 residues. Germline CDR1 and CDR2: DFQATT and SNEGSKA (reference sequence). The V and J ends lost 7 bases and 4 bases, in that order; junction bases with no gene match: 12.

Notes on this clone: Relative to the germline gene, one junction end is altered; a read error may explain this. The V gene is TRBV19, the J gene TRBJ2-3, with 7 bases that match TRBD2. The CDR3 is 15 residues long. Germline CDR1 reads LNHDA; CDR2 reads SQIVND (reference sequence). For the CDR3, the DNA is TGTGCCAGTAGTATAGGGGGGGGAACGACAGATACACAGTATTTT. Translated, it gives CASSIGGGTTDTQYF.

V usage is TRBV5-1 and J usage is TRBJ2-7; D not resolved. V gave up 4 bases and J gave up 6 bases, with 14 bases separating them. This CDR3 contains 13 residues. Per the germline V gene, CDR1 is SGHRS and CDR2 is YFSETQ. This CDR3 is CASSPTTFGEQYF. In DNA, the CDR3 is TGCGCCAGCAGCCCTACGACTTTCGGCGAGCAGTACTTC.

V usage is TRBV4-2 and J usage is TRBJ1-1; D is possibly TRBD1 (5 bases). V was trimmed by 4 bases and J by 0 bases, leaving 9 bases between them. In germline, CDR1 is LGHNA, CDR2 YNFKEQ. The CDR3 length is 14 residues. This chain's CDR3 is CASSLGHMNTEAFF. Written as DNA, the CDR3 is TGTGCCAGCAGCCTAGGACACATGAACACTGAAGCTTTCTTT.

With regard to this clone: A much larger clone lies one base from this, so it may be a read error. Other DNA sequences from this sample encode an identical CDR3 as well. The DNA of the CDR3 is TGCAGCGCTGAACTCGGGGGCCTTAGCTATGGCTACACCTTC. The encoded protein is CSAELGGLSYGYTF. V and J are TRBV20-1 and TRBJ1-2; possible D gene TRBD1, 6 bases. The germline V gene has CDR1 DFQATT and CDR2 SNEGSKA (reference sequence). The CDR3 consists of 14 residues.